This TCR beta chain was recorded in a study of blood T cell repertoires in COVID-19. Study information: Sites in the United States, Italy and Spain provided acute and convalescent COVID-19 samples. In each case, the material was cDNA or gDNA derived from T cells, B-cell-depleted T cells, or PBMCs.

The table lists this clone with a few counts. Seattle researchers signed up patients amid active infection and tracked them longitudinally. Authors' data handling: Counts of nucleated cells, estimated from reference gene primer amplification, were obtained. Profiling relied on immunoSEQ multiplex PCR, and the TCRdb table lists in-frame clones only, not all of them. Clone size and V and J calls were adopted from that table, with D and trimming inferred from the DNA. The table lists roughly 440,000 clones, around 88% of them singletons. The clonotype comes from a woman aged 45-65 years with COVID-19, enrolled during active disease. Sequenced material: peripheral blood.

CDR3 loop: CSVGGETQYF. CDR3 DNA sequence: TGCAGCGTCGGAGGAGAGACCCAGTACTTC. This rearrangement joins TRBV29-1 to TRBJ2-5; D might be TRBD2 (5 bases). Germline V gene sequence: CDR1 SQVTM, CDR2 ANQGSEA. The CDR3 is 10 amino acids. Trimming pared 6 bases from V and 4 bases from J, leaving 6 bases between.